The subject of this entry is one T cell receptor (beta chain). What this receptor recognizes is not known. Base qualities are missing; no much larger clone stands one base away. The cohort comprised several hundred healthy bone marrow donors. All cohort members were sampled while nominally healthy, although unrecorded immune exposures were likely present. The donor was CMV seropositive and belonged to the group of 250 to 300 seropositive cohort members. Every donor gave a peripheral blood sample, and the peripheral blood mononuclear cells from that sample were used for TCR beta sequencing. Genomic DNA extraction from the blood cell samples was performed with the Qiagen DNeasy Blood Extraction Kit. This entry is derived from a study of cytomegalovirus exposure and HLA in healthy donors (dated by TCRdb to 2017 to 2019). About the study as a whole: In an earlier analysis of roughly 500 of the donors, about 270 Gb of sequence data and 117 million unique TCR beta sequences from 180 million or so T cells were reported. Approximately 330 gigabases of sequencing data and roughly 80 million unique TCR sequences made up an early release that covered approximately 650 HLA-typed donors. Among the roughly 370 genotyped donors, 75% to 90% belonged to the genetic ancestry cluster associated with self-reported Caucasian donors. The study aimed to test whether cataloging public T cell receptors could reveal signatures of past pathogen exposure. The study used immunosequencing to profile the T cell repertoires of several hundred subjects and linked those repertoires to cytomegalovirus serostatus. Besides the first cohort of around 700 subjects, a separate validation cohort made up of over 100 different subjects was used. The study combined high-throughput TCR immunosequencing, statistical association of individual TCRs with disease status, and machine learning to predict cytomegalovirus infection status. To study patterns of TCR occurrence, a later analysis re-analyzed previously published TCR beta repertoires from 550 to 800 donors and added high-resolution HLA genotyping. The later analysis used no new phenotypic data to find candidate immune exposures, relying instead on TCR beta sequences and their occurrence across donors. To decide whether each TCR beta V gene segment behaved as functional or pseudogenic, an earlier analysis of approximately 600 of the donors relied on high-throughput TCR beta sequencing. Donor age, sex, ethnicity and CMV serostatus were collected together with the repertoire data. Genome-wide SNP genotypes for about three fifths of the roughly 700 donors were used in a later genetic analysis, which treated that subset as a discovery cohort. Every repertoire in the discovery cohort had been generated on one and the same sequencing platform. Class I and class II HLA loci were covered by the typing at four-digit resolution. The number of donors typed differed by locus, with roughly 620-640 for A, B, C, DRB1 and DQB1, approximately 500 for DQA1, over 600 for DPA1, and some 440 for DPB1. Five DR-DQ haplotypes were handled as single units for association and clustering, since linkage in the cohort was strong. Across about 370 genotyped donors of the cohort, an average of about 250,000 unique TCR beta nucleotide sequences per donor were sequenced, and 15% to 20% of those sequences were non-productive.

For CDR1 and CDR2, the germline V gene lists MDHEN and SYDVKM. The CDR3 sequence holds 15 residues, the cysteine and phenylalanine included. Only the CDR3 region is kept as DNA, spanning 45 bases read in frame from base 1. V is reduced by 6 bases and J by 4 bases, leaving a spacing of 15 bases between them. What the work shows at the level of the full study, not this receptor alone: The authors suggested that the approach could potentially be generalized to other disease states and immunological phenotypes. The 87-base-pair reads could not distinguish some IMGT-functional V segments, including TRBV6-2 and TRBV6-3, so those segments were excluded. A few of the identified cytomegalovirus-associated TCR beta chains were confirmed in vitro to be specific for cytomegalovirus antigens. The earlier analysis of approximately 590 of the donors excluded roughly 17 rarely observed V segments, including chromosome 9 orphons, because counts were too low. This cohort had only TCR beta chains sequenced, and the lack of alpha or paired-chain data limited which features could be detected. Assigning TCR associations to individual alleles was difficult when HLA alleles, especially DR and DQ, strongly co-occurred. According to a later analysis, TCR association rates differed among HLA loci, with DRB1 alleles showing the most associated TCRs and HLA-C alleles showing the fewest. An association between a missense DCLRE1C variant and V-gene and J-gene trimming of TCR beta chains was found in a later genetic analysis and replicated in an independent cohort. Most TCR sequences were seen in very few donors, while some public TCRs were found in many individuals. CMV serostatus was the only immune exposure information available for the cohort. In the study, approximately 160 TCR beta chains were listed as associated with cytomegalovirus. Sequencing depth was assumed to be roughly uniform across donors in the presence/absence analyses, though that assumption may not hold. In an earlier analysis of 450 to 750 of the donors, most TCR beta V segments appeared in productive rearrangements about 87% or about 30% of the time, broadly matching IMGT annotations. According to a later genetic analysis, donors in an Asian-associated ancestry cluster had fewer N-insertions in productive TCRs than the approximately 630-donor mean. According to a later analysis, most CMV-associated TCR beta chains appeared to be HLA-restricted, and the HLA associations seemed to be driven largely by CMV exposure. Linkage disequilibrium might explain the correlated functional status among segregating V segments, but an unknown experimental factor could not be ruled out. A further reported finding was that TCR beta sequences accurately predicted the HLA-A and HLA-B alleles for most subjects in the first cohort. A later analysis found that HLA-associated TCR beta chains were more clonally expanded and had lower generation probabilities than equally common non-associated chains. Specific HLA alleles were associated with 15,000 to 20,000 TCR beta sequences at a false discovery rate of 0.05 in a later analysis. According to a later analysis, parvovirus B19, influenza, CMV and Epstein-Barr virus appeared linked to several top co-occurrence clusters. The classifier was reported to diagnose cytomegalovirus status with high specificity and sensitivity in both the original cohort and the validation cohort. A cluster of highly shared sequence variants was judged likely to represent a technical artifact of the sequencing pipeline. Because HLA typing was unavailable for some donors at each locus, only the typed subset was used in association tests.

Receptor libraries were prepared by the immunoSEQ multiplex PCR assay. For the multiplex PCR, a mixture combining 60 forward primers for TCR Vbeta segments and 13 reverse primers for TCR Jbeta segments was used. The CDR3 region of rearranged TCR beta genes was amplified from genomic DNA with a multiplex PCR assay. The Illumina HiSeq System was used to sequence the amplified TCR beta libraries as 87-base-pair reads. The paper's data handling went like this. In a later analysis, about 80 million unique TCR beta chains were counted across the roughly 610 repertoires, and roughly 11 million of these chains were shared by at least two donors. Raw reads were error-corrected and collapsed into unique sequences by a nearest-neighbor algorithm in which closely related sequences were merged to remove PCR and sequencing errors. V, D and J gene segments were assigned by aligning CDR3 sequences to IMGT reference sequences. For a sequence to be retained, at least a six-nucleotide match to both a V gene segment and a J gene segment was required. A rearrangement counted as productive if the CDR3 had no stop codons and remained in frame with V and J, and every other rearrangement counted as non-productive. Following IMGT convention, CDR3 was defined as the stretch from the second conserved V-encoded cysteine up to the conserved J-encoded phenylalanine. In an earlier analysis of around 570 of the donors, sequences lacking an unambiguous match to a single V gene segment were excluded. An earlier analysis of under 750 of the donors called V segments functional above 56.7% productive rearrangements and segregating when the between-donor standard deviation exceeded 5%. To diagnose cytomegalovirus status from the catalog of TCR beta chain sequences, a statistical classification framework was built. In a later analysis, TCR nucleotide sequences were compared against IMGT/GENE-DB human TR gene sequences so that V and J genes could be assigned. Using the TCRdist pipeline, a later analysis assigned CDR3 sequences along with most-parsimonious VDJ recombination scenarios. In a later analysis, every TCR beta chain was defined by the combination of its CDR3 amino acid sequence and its V-gene family, and reads without a unique V-gene family were dropped. A later analysis removed 500 to 600 highly shared, low-generation-probability nucleotide sequences to deal with suspected cross-contamination and a sequencing artifact. In a later analysis, a clonal expansion index for each public chain was calculated from normalized within-repertoire ranks of inferred template counts. A later analysis computed generation probabilities with a VDJ recombination model fitted to out-of-frame rearrangements, and checked the results against IGoR. Hypergeometric tests were used in a later analysis to score TCR-TCR, TCR-HLA and TCR-CMV co-occurrence, with a repertoire-size bias correction applied to the TCR pairs. In a later analysis, false discovery rates were estimated by permuting HLA or CMV assignments 20 times. A later analysis grouped co-occurring TCRs with DBSCAN, adding TCRdist sequence similarity when clustering within HLA-allele-positive subsets. For co-occurrence clustering, repertoires with fewer than 30,000 or more than 120,000 public chains were excluded, along with about five repertoires with anomalous nucleotide sharing. TCRdb took this table from immuneACCESS and kept in-frame rearrangements with V and J called. Such tables lack part of the clones; where checked against another copy, unresolved V genes explain under half of the gap, and the rest is unexplained. From that table come the V and J calls and clone size; the DNA was used to work out D and trimming. The sample table records more than 80,000 clones; over 70% of these occur just once. The ten largest clones capture about 1.2% of the sample.

The chain joins TRBV28 to TRBJ2-2, with a weak D call of TRBD2 (6 bases match). This TCR came from a girl aged 2-10 years in good health and CMV-seropositive. What was sequenced was PBMCs. The DNA sequence is TGTGCCAGCAGCCCCGGGGGTATCGGCACCGGGGAGCTGTTTTTT. The encoded protein is CASSPGGIGTGELFF.